The 25 T cell receptor beta chains listed next were all sequenced from one sample in a study of shared clonotypes between healthy human individuals (dated by TCRdb to between 2020 and 2021). The library was produced with the immunoSEQ multiplex PCR assay. TCRdb re-hosts the immuneACCESS table, in-frame sequences only. Its copies lack some clones; in the studies checked, an unresolved V gene accounts for under half of them, and the cause for the rest is not known. This sample is represented by about 2,500,000 clones; around nine tenths of them were singletons. The ten biggest clones cover roughly 0.15% of the sample. Sequences were obtained from naive CD4+ T cells sorted from blood. The cell subset or site label for this specimen denotes: CD45RA+ positively selected. The receptors shown here come from a man between 18 and 29 years old in good health.

Comments on this clone: One junction end disagrees with the germline gene, perhaps due to a read error. The chain has TRBV5-4 and TRBJ2-3; D possibly corresponds to TRBD2 (7 bases). Germline assignment: CDR1 SGHNT and CDR2 YYREEE (reference sequence). The CDR3 is 15 amino acids. For the CDR3, the DNA is TGTGCCAGCACCTTGGTGGGGGGGGCCACAGATACGCAGTATTTT. Its protein product is CASTLVGGATDTQYF.

This clone was seen once. The chain uses TRBV7-3 and TRBJ2-2; D might be TRBD1 (6 bases). The CDR3 has 16 amino acids. Looked up from germline, CDR1 is SGHTA and CDR2 is FQGTGA. Trimming cost V 0 bases and J 2 bases, with 10 bases left between them. CDR3 in amino acids: CASSLTTTGNTGELFF. In DNA form, the CDR3 reads TGTGCCAGCAGCTTAACAACGACAGGAAACACCGGGGAGCTGTTTTTT.

As to this clone: The junction departs from germline at one end; a sequencing error may be responsible. This chain links TRBV5-3 with TRBJ2-7; maybe TRBD2 (6 bases). TRBV5-3 qualifies as an ORF whose function is uncertain. CDR3 length: 15 residues. The chain's CDR3 is CASSSQGGLGHEQYF. The CDR3 DNA follows: TGTGCCAGCAGCTCCCAAGGAGGGTTAGGCCACGAGCAGTACTTC.

This sequence joins TRBV27 and TRBJ1-6; 9 positions agree with TRBD1. Losses at the gene ends were 7 bases for V and 7 bases for J; bases not matched to a gene: 8. Germline CDR1 is MNHEY and CDR2 is SMNVEV (reference sequence). The CDR3 has 15 residues. CDR3 nucleotides: TGTGCCAGCACCCGCGAACAGGGGGCGAATTCACCCCTCCACTTT. Translating it yields CASTREQGANSPLHF.

The chain uses TRBV10-3 and TRBJ2-4; D tentatively fits TRBD1 or TRBD2 (5 bases each). The CDR3 contains 14 residues. Trimming took off 2 bases at V and 4 bases at J, with 9 bases between the two ends. The germline V gene encodes CDR1 ENHRY and CDR2 SYGVKD. For the CDR3, the DNA is TGTGCCATCAGTGAGGGGGGAGAAAAAAACATTCAGTACTTC. It codes for CAISEGGEKNIQYF.

V usage is TRBV12-5 and J usage is TRBJ1-1; 11 bases align to TRBD1. CDR1 is LGHNT, CDR2 FRNRAP, per germline. There are 16 residues in the CDR3. After removal of 7 bases from V and 4 bases from J, the junction contained 11 bases not matched to a gene. CDR3: CASALPGTGGTTEAFF. The CDR3 DNA sequence: TGTGCTAGTGCTCTACCCGGGACAGGGGGTACCACTGAAGCTTTCTTT. The full variable domain, rest sourced from reference TRBV12-5 and TRBJ1-1, is DARVTQTPRHKVTEMGQEVTMRCQPILGHNTVFWYRQTMMQGLELLAYFRNRAPLDDSGMPKDRFSAEMPDATLATLKIQPSEPRDSAVYFCASALPGTGGTTEAFFGQGTRLTVV.

V and J are TRBV30 and TRBJ2-7; 11 bases map to TRBD1. The length of the CDR3 is 11 residues. CDR1 is GTSNPN and CDR2 is SVGIG in the germline V gene (reference sequence). Trimming cost V 7 bases and J 6 bases; bases outside gene matches: 2. The CDR3 nucleotides read TGTGCCTCCGGACAGGGGGCCGAGCAGTACTTC. Translated, it gives CASGQGAEQYF.

CDR3 nucleotide sequence: TGTGCCAGCAGCGTAGACAGGGGAATGTACGAGCAGTACTTC. Translated: CASSVDRGMYEQYF. V usage is TRBV5-6 and J usage is TRBJ2-7, with 8 bases identical to TRBD1. The CDR3 is made up of 14 amino acids. The germline V gene has CDR1 SGHDT and CDR2 YYEEEE. The V gene end was trimmed by 4 bases and the J gene end by 4 bases; junction bases not matched to a gene: 7.

The rearrangement uses TRBV28 and TRBJ1-2; D unresolved. Germline CDR1 MDHEN, CDR2 SYDVKM. CDR3 length equals 13 residues. Trimming pared 2 bases from V and 7 bases from J, leaving 11 bases between. In nucleotides, the CDR3 is TGTGCCAGCAGTTTAGACTCAGTGCCTGGCTACACCTTC. This codes for CASSLDSVPGYTF.

CDR3 region: CASSQDGTSSYNEQFF. Written as DNA, the CDR3 is TGCGCCAGCAGCCAAGACGGTACGAGCTCCTACAATGAGCAGTTCTTC. The chain carries TRBV4-1 and TRBJ2-1; D is uncertain. The CDR3 has 16 residues. The germline V gene has CDR1 MGHRA and CDR2 YSYEKL. Trimming took 0 bases from V and 0 from J, leaving 9 bases between them.

A single count supports this clone. Other DNA sequences in the same sample also yield this CDR3. This rearrangement joins TRBV5-1 to TRBJ2-3; 10 positions match TRBD2. The germline gives CDR1 SGHRS, CDR2 YFSETQ. This CDR3 contains 18 residues. V dropped 1 base and J dropped 3; count of bases not matched to a gene: 11. CDR3 nucleotide sequence: TGCGCCAGCAGCTTGACAAGCGGGAGGGCCCTCGGGACAGATACGCAGTATTTT. Amino acids: CASSLTSGRALGTDTQYF.

V usage is TRBV18 and J usage is TRBJ1-2; tentatively, D is TRBD1 (6 bases). V gave up 0 bases and J gave up 5 bases, with 19 bases separating them. The CDR3 contains 17 residues. CDR1 and CDR2 from the germline V gene are KGHSH and LQKENI. CDR3 DNA: TGTGCCAGCTCACCACCTGAGGACAGTAAGGTTTGGTATGGCTACACCTTC. It translates to CASSPPEDSKVWYGYTF.

The chain links TRBV4-1 to TRBJ2-5, with D perhaps being TRBD1 or TRBD2 (5 bases each). In germline, CDR1 is MGHRA, CDR2 YSYEKL. Trimming took 1 base from V and 1 from J, leaving 7 bases between them. CDR3 length: 14 residues. CDR3 nucleotide sequence: TGCGCCAGCAGCCAAGGAGGGACCCAAGAGACCCAGTACTTC. This translates into CASSQGGTQETQYF.

The chain recombines TRBV27 with TRBJ1-1; possible D gene TRBD1, 5 bases. The CDR3 extends over 14 amino acids. The V end was cut by 3 bases, the J end by 3 bases, with 11 bases between. The germline V gene has CDR1 MNHEY and CDR2 SMNVEV (reference sequence). CDR3 nucleotide sequence: TGTGCCAGCAGTTTGGCCCGGGGGGACACTGAAGCTTTCTTT. Amino acid sequence: CASSLARGDTEAFF.

The chain uses TRBV6-1 and TRBJ2-3; possibly TRBD1 for D (5 bases). Trimming removed 4 bases from V and 4 bases from J, with 15 bases in between. Germline CDR1 MNHNS, CDR2 SASEGT. The CDR3 sequence is 15 residues long. The CDR3 region has the DNA TGTGCCAGCAGTGCGGACACAAAGGTCCCAGATACGCAGTATTTT. This sequence encodes CASSADTKVPDTQYF.

With respect to this clone: The identical CDR3 is also encoded by other nucleotide sequences in the sample. The rearrangement joins TRBV5-1 to TRBJ2-7, with 8 bases that match TRBD1. The CDR3 has 14 amino acids. Germline V gene lookup returns CDR1 SGHRS and CDR2 YFSETQ. Trimming removed 3 bases from V and 0 bases from J; junction bases left unmatched: 2. The CDR3 sequence is CASSSGQGSYEQYF. In DNA form, the CDR3 reads TGCGCCAGCAGCTCCGGACAGGGCTCCTACGAGCAGTACTTC.

This rearrangement joins TRBV6-1 to TRBJ1-1, with D possibly matching TRBD1 (6 bases). The germline V gene encodes CDR1 MNHNS and CDR2 SASEGT. There are 13 residues in the CDR3. Trimming left V 8 bases short and J 1 base short, with 11 bases between. CDR3 protein: CASHETGNTEAFF. DNA for the CDR3: TGTGCCAGCCATGAGACAGGGAACACTGAAGCTTTCTTT.

V is TRBV5-1 and J is TRBJ1-1, with D hard to call. The length of the CDR3 is 15 residues. Germline CDR1 reads SGHRS; CDR2 reads YFSETQ. Deletions cut 1 base from V and 3 bases from J, with 13 bases between. The CDR3 coding sequence is TGCGCCAGCAGCTTGAAGGCCAGACGGGACACTGAAGCTTTCTTT. Encoded protein: CASSLKARRDTEAFF.

This sequence joins TRBV5-1 and TRBJ2-2; D call uncertain. From germline, CDR1 is SGHRS and CDR2 YFSETQ. Trimming took 4 bases from V and 7 from J, leaving 17 bases between them. This CDR3 has 15 residues. CDR3: CASSQTPSPGGELFF. The CDR3 region has the DNA TGCGCCAGCAGCCAGACACCTTCTCCCGGCGGGGAGCTGTTTTTT.

V gene TRBV7-9 combines with J gene TRBJ1-6; 7 nucleotides line up with TRBD1. CDR3 length: 17 amino acids. Germline CDR1 SEHNR, CDR2 FQNEAQ (reference sequence). The V segment lost 5 bases and the J segment 0 bases; nucleotides outside the gene matches: 7. The chain's CDR3 is CASSPAGQTSYNSPLHF. The CDR3, as DNA: TGTGCCAGCAGCCCCGCGGGACAGACCTCCTATAATTCACCCCTCCACTTT. The complete variable domain, with remaining parts taken from reference TRBV7-9 and TRBJ1-6, reads DTGVSQNPRHKITKRGQNVTFRCDPISEHNRLYWYRQTLGQGPEFLTYFQNEAQLEKSRLLSDRFSAERPKGSFSTLEIQRTEQGDSAMYLCASSPAGQTSYNSPLHFGNGTRLTVT.

The chain combines TRBV5-1 with TRBJ1-4; TRBD1 is a possible D gene (5 bases). The germline gives CDR1 SGHRS, CDR2 YFSETQ. V was pared by 2 bases and J by 8 bases, with 28 bases between. The CDR3 has 19 residues. CDR3 sequence (DNA): TGCGCCAGCAGCTTTGAAGGGGCACCGCAACGCAACTTGTCGGAAAAACTGTTTTTT. This gives the protein CASSFEGAPQRNLSEKLFF.

There are a few counts of this clone. The same CDR3 can be traced to other DNA sequences in this sample. This chain connects TRBV9 to TRBJ1-3; the D is unclear. CDR3 length: 12 amino acids. Germline V gene lookup returns CDR1 SGDLS and CDR2 YYNGEE. Trimming took 0 bases from V and 5 from J, leaving 3 bases between them. CDR3 nucleotide sequence: TGTGCCAGCAGCGTAGACAGAAACACCATATATTTT. Translated: CASSVDRNTIYF.

This chain connects TRBV27 to TRBJ2-1, with 11 bases lining up with TRBD1. This CDR3 contains 15 residues. From germline, CDR1 is MNHEY and CDR2 SMNVEV (reference sequence). With 4 bases clipped from V and 3 bases from J, the junction kept 2 bases outside the gene matches. The CDR3 DNA is TGTGCCAGCAGTTCGGGACAGGGGGGCTACAATGAGCAGTTCTTC. It codes for CASSSGQGGYNEQFF.

The chain's CDR3 is CAIGGRERTDTQYF. CDR3 coding DNA: TGTGCCATCGGGGGCAGGGAGAGGACAGATACGCAGTATTTT. V usage is TRBV10-3 and J usage is TRBJ2-3; weak D call: TRBD1 (6 bases). The CDR3 contains 14 residues. Trimming removed 8 bases from V and 3 bases from J, with 15 bases in between. Germline values: CDR1 ENHRY, CDR2 SYGVKD.

This chain connects TRBV19 to TRBJ2-3, with 7 bases fitting TRBD1. After removal of 4 bases from V and 6 bases from J, the junction contained 10 bases not matched to a gene. This CDR3 spans 15 amino acids. Germline assignment: CDR1 LNHDA and CDR2 SQIVND (reference sequence). In DNA form, the CDR3 reads TGTGCCAGTAGTACAGGGGGTGGACCTCCCGATACGCAGTATTTT. This encodes CASSTGGGPPDTQYF.